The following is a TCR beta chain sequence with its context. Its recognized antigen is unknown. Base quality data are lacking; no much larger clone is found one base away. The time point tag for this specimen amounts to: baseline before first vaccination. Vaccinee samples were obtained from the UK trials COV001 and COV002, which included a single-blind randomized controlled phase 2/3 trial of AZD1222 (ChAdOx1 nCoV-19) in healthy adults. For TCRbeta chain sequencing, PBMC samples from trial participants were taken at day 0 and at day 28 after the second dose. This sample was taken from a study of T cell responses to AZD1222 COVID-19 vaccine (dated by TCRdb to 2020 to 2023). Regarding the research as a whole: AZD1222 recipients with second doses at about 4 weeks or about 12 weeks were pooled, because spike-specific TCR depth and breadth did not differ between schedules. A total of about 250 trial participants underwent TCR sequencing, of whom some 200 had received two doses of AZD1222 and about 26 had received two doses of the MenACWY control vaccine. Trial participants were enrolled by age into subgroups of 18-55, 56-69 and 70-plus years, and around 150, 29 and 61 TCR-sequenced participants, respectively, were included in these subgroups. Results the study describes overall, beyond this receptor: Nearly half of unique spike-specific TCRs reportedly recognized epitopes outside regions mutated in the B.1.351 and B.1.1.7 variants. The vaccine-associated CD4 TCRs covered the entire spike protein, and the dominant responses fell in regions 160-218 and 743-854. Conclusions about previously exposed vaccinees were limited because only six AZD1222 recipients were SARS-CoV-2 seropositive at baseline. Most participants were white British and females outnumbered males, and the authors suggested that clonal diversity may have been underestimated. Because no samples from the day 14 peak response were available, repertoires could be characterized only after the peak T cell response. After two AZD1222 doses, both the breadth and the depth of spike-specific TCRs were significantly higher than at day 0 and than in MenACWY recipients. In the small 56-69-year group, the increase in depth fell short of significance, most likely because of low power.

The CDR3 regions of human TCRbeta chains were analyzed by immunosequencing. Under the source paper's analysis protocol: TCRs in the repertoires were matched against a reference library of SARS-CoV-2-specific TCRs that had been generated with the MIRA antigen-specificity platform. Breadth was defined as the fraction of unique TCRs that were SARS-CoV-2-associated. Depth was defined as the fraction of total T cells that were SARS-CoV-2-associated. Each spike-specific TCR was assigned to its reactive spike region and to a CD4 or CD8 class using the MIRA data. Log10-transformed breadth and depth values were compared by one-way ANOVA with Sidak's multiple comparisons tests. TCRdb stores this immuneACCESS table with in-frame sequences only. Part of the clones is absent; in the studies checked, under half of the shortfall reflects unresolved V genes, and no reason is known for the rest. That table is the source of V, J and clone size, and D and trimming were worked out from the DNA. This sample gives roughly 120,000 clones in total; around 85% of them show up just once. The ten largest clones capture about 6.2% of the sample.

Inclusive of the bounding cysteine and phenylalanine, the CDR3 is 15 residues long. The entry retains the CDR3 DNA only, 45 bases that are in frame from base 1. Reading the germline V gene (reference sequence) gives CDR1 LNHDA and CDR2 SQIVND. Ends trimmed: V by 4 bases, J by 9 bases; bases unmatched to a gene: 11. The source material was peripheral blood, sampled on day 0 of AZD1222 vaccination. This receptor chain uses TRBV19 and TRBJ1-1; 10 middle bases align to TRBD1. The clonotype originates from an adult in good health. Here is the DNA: TGTGCCAGTAGTACCCGGGACAGGGGTGAACTTCAAGCTTTCTTT. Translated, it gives CASSTRDRGELQAFF.